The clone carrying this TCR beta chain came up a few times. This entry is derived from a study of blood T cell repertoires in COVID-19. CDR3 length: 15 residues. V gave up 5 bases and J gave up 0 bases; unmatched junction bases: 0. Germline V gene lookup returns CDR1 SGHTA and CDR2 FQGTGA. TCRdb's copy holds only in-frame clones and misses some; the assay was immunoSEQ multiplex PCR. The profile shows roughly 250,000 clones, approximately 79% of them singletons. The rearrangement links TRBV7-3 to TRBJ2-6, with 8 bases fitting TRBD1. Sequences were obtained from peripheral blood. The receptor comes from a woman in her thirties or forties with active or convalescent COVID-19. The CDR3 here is CASSTGGSGANVLTF. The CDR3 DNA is TGTGCCAGCAGCACAGGGGGCTCTGGGGCCAACGTCCTGACTTTC.